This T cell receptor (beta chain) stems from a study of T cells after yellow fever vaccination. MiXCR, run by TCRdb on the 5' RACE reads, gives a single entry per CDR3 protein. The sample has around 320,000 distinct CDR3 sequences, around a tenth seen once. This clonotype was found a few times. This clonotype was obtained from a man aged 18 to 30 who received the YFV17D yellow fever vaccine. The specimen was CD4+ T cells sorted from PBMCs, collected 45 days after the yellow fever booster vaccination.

The CDR3 loop is CASRRDRANNEQFF. The CDR3 bases are TGTGCCAGCCGTCGCGACAGGGCAAACAATGAGCAGTTCTTC. The rearrangement joins TRBV6-5 to TRBJ2-1, with TRBD1 matching 7 bases. The CDR3 is 14 residues long. The V segment lost 8 bases and the J segment 5 bases; nucleotides outside the gene matches: 9. The germline V gene has CDR1 MNHEY and CDR2 SVGAGI.